The present entry profiles one T cell receptor (beta chain) with its context. TCR beta sequences were obtained from blood CD8+ and CD4+ T cells. The multiple sclerosis controls were treatment-naive patients affected by stable or active relapsing-remitting disease. FACS enriched CD8+ TEMRA cells, while bulk CD8+ and CD4+ were negatively isolated. Random hexamers primed reverse transcription of roughly 0.5 to 1 ug RNA. By means of immunoSEQ multiplex PCR, TCR beta CDR3 spanning 54 Vbeta and 13 Jbeta underwent amplification. MiXCR, run by TCRdb on the immunoSEQ multiplex PCR reads, gives a single entry per CDR3 protein. The sample includes some 260,000 distinct CDR3 sequences, about 88% of them seen just once. This sample stems from a study of CD8 T cells in Susac syndrome. CDR1 is SNHLY and CDR2 is FYNNEI in the germline V gene. The CDR3 runs to 14 residues. The V and J ends lost 8 bases and 0 bases respectively, with 14 bases between them.

This receptor was identified in a human donor with multiple sclerosis. Sequenced input: CD8+ T cells from PBMCs. The chain carries TRBV2 and TRBJ2-7; D tentatively fits TRBD1 or TRBD2 (5 bases each). DNA of the CDR3: TGTGCCAGCCAATTCCGGGACGGCTCCTACGAGCAGTACTTC. It translates to CASQFRDGSYEQYF.